One and the same sample provided the 15 T cell receptor beta chains below, sequenced in a study of blood T cell repertoires in COVID-19. The assay was immunoSEQ multiplex PCR, and TCRdb's table has in-frame clones only and misses some. The sample consists of under 250,000 clones, roughly 85% of them appearing once. Sequencing was performed on peripheral blood. The receptors were gathered from an older woman with COVID-19, enrolled during active disease.

The V call is TRBV5-4, the J call TRBJ1-2; D is perhaps TRBD1 (6 bases). Germline-derived CDR1 and CDR2 are SGHNT and YYREEE (reference sequence). Trimming stripped 4 bases from V and 4 bases from J, with 11 bases between. The CDR3 is 13 amino acids. The CDR3 nucleotides are TGTGCCAGCAGCGGGGGACAAACCTATGGCTACACCTTC. Translation gives CASSGGQTYGYTF.

This rearrangement joins TRBV7-2 to TRBJ1-6; possible D gene TRBD1, 5 bases. The V gene lost 6 bases and the J gene lost 7 bases, with 22 bases spanning the gap. This CDR3 contains 17 residues. The germline gives CDR1 SGHTA, CDR2 FQGNSA. The CDR3: CASRPQGSADVNSPLHF. The CDR3 coding sequence is TGTGCCAGCAGACCTCAGGGCAGTGCGGATGTGAATTCACCCCTCCACTTT.

The table lists this clone with a count of one. The CDR3: CASRQRASGLGIDTQYF. The CDR3 DNA sequence: TGTGCCAGCAGACAACGGGCTAGCGGGTTAGGCATAGATACGCAGTATTTT. This rearrangement joins TRBV7-2 to TRBJ2-3, with 8 nucleotides matching TRBD2. V was pared by 6 bases and J by 5 bases, with 16 bases of the junction left unmatched. The CDR3 contains 17 residues. Germline V CDR1 and CDR2: SGHTA, FQGNSA.

A single count supports this clone. V and J are TRBV9 and TRBJ2-5; 9 bases are a match to TRBD2. Germline V lookup: CDR1 SGDLS, CDR2 YYNGEE. The CDR3 totals 16 residues. The V gene end was trimmed by 3 bases and the J gene end by 6 bases; junction bases not matched to a gene: 12. The CDR3, as DNA: TGTGCCAGCAGCGCCGAGGGGGCGGGGGGGCCGAAGACCCAGTACTTC. The encoded protein is CASSAEGAGGPKTQYF.

This chain links TRBV7-9 with TRBJ2-1; D is perhaps TRBD2 (6 bases). Germline V CDR1 and CDR2: SEHNR, FQNEAQ (reference sequence). This CDR3 region has 15 residues. The V and J ends lost 1 base and 2 bases respectively, with 9 bases between them. The CDR3 loop reads CASSLDPGAYNEQFF. CDR3 nucleotide sequence: TGTGCCAGCAGCTTAGATCCGGGAGCCTACAATGAGCAGTTCTTC.

The V call is TRBV19, the J call TRBJ2-2, with no clear D. CDR1 and CDR2 (germline): LNHDA, SQIVND (reference sequence). CDR3 length: 12 amino acids. Trimming pared 3 bases from V and 5 bases from J, leaving 4 bases between. CDR3 protein: CASSIGTGELFF. In nucleotides, the CDR3 is TGTGCCAGTAGTATCGGGACCGGGGAGCTGTTTTTT. Full variable domain (remainder filled in from reference TRBV19 and TRBJ2-2): DGGITQSPKYLFRKEGQNVTLSCEQNLNHDAMYWYRQDPGQGLRLIYYSQIVNDFQKGDIAEGYSVSREKKESFPLTVTSAQKNPTAFYLCASSIGTGELFFGEGSRLTVL.

The chain recombines TRBV5-8 with TRBJ1-1; the D is unclear. The CDR3 extends over 14 amino acids. Germline CDR1 is SGHTS and CDR2 is YDEGEE. V lost 7 bases, J lost 4 bases, and 17 bases lay in between. The CDR3 coding sequence is TGTGCCAGCTCCTCTCGCGAGAGGGTCACTGAAGCTTTCTTT. It translates to CASSSRERVTEAFF.

This rearrangement joins TRBV2 to TRBJ1-2; D is uncertain. CDR1 and CDR2 (germline): SNHLY, FYNNEI. Deletions cut 2 bases from V and 1 base from J, with 11 bases between. The CDR3 runs 15 residues. The CDR3 region is CASSESGRGNYGYTF. CDR3 nucleotides: TGTGCCAGCAGTGAATCTGGTCGGGGTAACTATGGCTACACCTTC.

This clone occurred once. The chain couples TRBV5-1 to TRBJ2-7, with D perhaps TRBD2 (5 bases). Germline assignment: CDR1 SGHRS and CDR2 YFSETQ. This CDR3 spans 16 amino acids. Trimming removed 0 bases at V and 2 bases at J, with 15 bases between. CDR3 sequence reads: CASSLEAGIRAYEQYF. CDR3 nucleotides: TGCGCCAGCAGCTTGGAGGCCGGGATACGGGCCTACGAGCAGTACTTC.

V is TRBV7-2 and J is TRBJ1-1; D is possibly TRBD1 (6 bases). The germline V and J ends were trimmed by 2 bases and 5 bases, with 18 bases remaining between them. The CDR3 contains 16 residues. The germline V gene has CDR1 SGHTA and CDR2 FQGNSA. CDR3 protein: CASSLLGGGGTTEAFF. The CDR3 DNA is TGTGCCAGCAGCTTATTGGGGGGAGGGGGAACGACTGAAGCTTTCTTT.

The chain employs TRBV9 and TRBJ1-4, with 7 bases matching TRBD1. Germline V gene lookup returns CDR1 SGDLS and CDR2 YYNGEE. V was pared by 0 bases and J by 4 bases, with 6 bases of the junction left unmatched. CDR3 length equals 16 residues. CDR3 protein: CASSVGIGTVNEKLFF. The CDR3 DNA follows: TGTGCCAGCAGCGTAGGAATCGGGACAGTTAATGAAAAACTGTTTTTT.

The chain combines TRBV7-8 with TRBJ2-1; no firm D call. This CDR3 spans 16 amino acids. CDR1 and CDR2 (germline): SGHVS, FQNEAQ. With 2 bases removed from V and 4 bases from J, the gap between germline ends came to 15 bases. The DNA for the CDR3 is TGTGCCAGCAGCTTAATCAGGCCAGGCGATTACAATGAGCAGTTCTTC. Protein sequence: CASSLIRPGDYNEQFF.

The rearrangement links TRBV6-4 to TRBJ1-1, with D perhaps TRBD1 (6 bases). CDR3 length equals 13 residues. CDR1 MRHNA and CDR2 SNTAGT come from the germline V gene. The V end was cut by 4 bases, the J end by 5 bases, with 11 bases between. DNA of the CDR3: TGTGCCAGCAGTGTGGGGGGGCAAACTGAAGCTTTCTTT. It is translated as CASSVGGQTEAFF.

The chain combines TRBV11-2 with TRBJ1-2, with TRBD1 matching over 10 bases. CDR1 and CDR2 (germline): SGHAT, FQNNGV. This CDR3 region has 16 residues. V was pared by 6 bases and J by 0 bases, with 7 bases of the junction left unmatched. CDR3 amino acids: CASSFPGTGANYGYTF. In DNA form, the CDR3 reads TGTGCCAGCAGTTTCCCCGGGACAGGGGCTAACTATGGCTACACCTTC. Full variable domain (remainder filled in from reference TRBV11-2 and TRBJ1-2): EAGVAQSPRYKIIEKRQSVAFWCNPISGHATLYWYQQILGQGPKLLIQFQNNGVVDDSQLPKDRFSAERLKGVDSTLKIQPAKLEDSAVYLCASSFPGTGANYGYTFGSGTRLTVV.

The chain employs TRBV19 and TRBJ2-3, with 11 bases matching TRBD2. Germline values: CDR1 LNHDA, CDR2 SQIVND (reference sequence). The length of the CDR3 is 18 residues. The ends lost 4 bases at V and 0 bases at J; junction bases unmatched: 9. The CDR3, as DNA: TGTGCCAGTAGTACCCCAAGGACTAGCGGGCTTAGCACAGATACGCAGTATTTT. Protein: CASSTPRTSGLSTDTQYF. Full variable domain (missing parts from reference TRBV19 and TRBJ2-3): DGGITQSPKYLFRKEGQNVTLSCEQNLNHDAMYWYRQDPGQGLRLIYYSQIVNDFQKGDIAEGYSVSREKKESFPLTVTSAQKNPTAFYLCASSTPRTSGLSTDTQYFGPGTRLTVL.